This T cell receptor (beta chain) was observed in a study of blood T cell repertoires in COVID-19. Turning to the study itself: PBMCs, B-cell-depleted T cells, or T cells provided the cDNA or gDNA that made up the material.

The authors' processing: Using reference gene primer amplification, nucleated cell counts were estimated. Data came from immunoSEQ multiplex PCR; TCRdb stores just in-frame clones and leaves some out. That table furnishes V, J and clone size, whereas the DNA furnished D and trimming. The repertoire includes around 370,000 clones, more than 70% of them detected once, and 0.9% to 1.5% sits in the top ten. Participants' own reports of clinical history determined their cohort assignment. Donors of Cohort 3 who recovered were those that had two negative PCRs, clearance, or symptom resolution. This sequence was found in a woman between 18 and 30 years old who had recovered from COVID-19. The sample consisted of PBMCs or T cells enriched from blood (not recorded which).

The CDR3 loop is CASSQDVRVQPQHF. The CDR3 DNA sequence: TGTGCCAGCAGCCAAGATGTCAGGGTCCAGCCCCAGCATTTT. This chain links TRBV3-1 (or the pseudogene TRBV3-2) with TRBJ1-5, with D possibly being TRBD1 (5 bases). Germline values: CDR1 LGHDT, CDR2 YNNKEL (reference sequence). The ends were cut back, 0 bases at V and 7 bases at J, with 10 bases in the middle. The CDR3 is 14 residues long.